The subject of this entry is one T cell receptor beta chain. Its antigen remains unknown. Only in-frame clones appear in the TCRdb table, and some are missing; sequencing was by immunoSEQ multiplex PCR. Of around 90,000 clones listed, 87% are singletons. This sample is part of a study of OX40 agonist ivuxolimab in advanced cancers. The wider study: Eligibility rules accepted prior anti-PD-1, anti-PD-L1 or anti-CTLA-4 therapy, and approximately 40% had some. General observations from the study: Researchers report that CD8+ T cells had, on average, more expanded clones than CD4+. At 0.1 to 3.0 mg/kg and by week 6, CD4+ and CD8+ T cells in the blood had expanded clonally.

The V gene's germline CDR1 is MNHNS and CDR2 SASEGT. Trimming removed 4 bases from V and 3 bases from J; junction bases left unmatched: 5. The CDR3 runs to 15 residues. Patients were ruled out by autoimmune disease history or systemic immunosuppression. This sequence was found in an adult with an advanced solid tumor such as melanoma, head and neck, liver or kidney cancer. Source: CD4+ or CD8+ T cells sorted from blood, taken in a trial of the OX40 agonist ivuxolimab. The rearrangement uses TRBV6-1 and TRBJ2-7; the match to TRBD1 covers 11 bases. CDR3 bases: TGTGCCAGCAGTGCTTGGACAGGGGGCCGCTACGAGCAGTACTTC. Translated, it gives CASSAWTGGRYEQYF.